The 4 T cell receptor beta chains below all came from one sample that was sequenced in a study of chemoradiotherapy in HPV16-positive cancers. The protocol was immunoSEQ multiplex PCR, while the TCRdb copy is restricted to in-frame clones and leaves out a portion. The sample includes about 6,200 clones, approximately 83% of them seen just once. The sample here was tumor tissue, taken from a patient who underwent chemoradiotherapy. Receptors originate from a human donor with HPV-associated anogenital cancer.

This clone has only a few counts. The sample has other DNA sequences that encode this CDR3 too. The rearrangement links TRBV7-9 to TRBJ1-1, with D perhaps matching TRBD1 (5 bases). The CDR3 has 13 amino acids. Trimming cost V 1 base and J 5 bases, with 8 bases left between them. Germline V gene lookup returns CDR1 SEHNR and CDR2 FQNEAQ (reference sequence). The CDR3 reads CASSLEGSTEAFF. As DNA, the CDR3 is TGTGCCAGCAGCTTAGAGGGGTCGACTGAAGCTTTCTTT.

This chain connects TRBV2 to TRBJ2-1; 14 positions match TRBD2. CDR1 is SNHLY and CDR2 is FYNNEI in the germline V gene. V shed 2 bases and J 7 bases; nucleotides not matched to a gene: 1. The CDR3 covers 15 residues. Here the CDR3 reads CASSERTSGRNEQFF. CDR3 nucleotides: TGTGCCAGCAGTGAAAGGACTAGCGGGAGGAATGAGCAGTTCTTC.

This clone was seen a single time. The chain recombines TRBV27 with TRBJ1-6, with TRBD1 as a possible D gene (6 bases). CDR1 and CDR2 from the germline V gene are MNHEY and SMNVEV (reference sequence). This CDR3 region has 15 residues. Trimming removed 6 bases from V and 8 bases from J, with 17 bases in between. CDR3 sequence reads: CASRFRGTVHSPLHF. CDR3 bases: TGTGCCAGCAGGTTTAGGGGGACGGTCCATTCACCCCTCCACTTT.

A note on this clone: Different DNA sequences within this sample yield the same CDR3. This sequence joins TRBV7-9 and TRBJ2-3, with D uncertain. The CDR3 spans 13 residues. V lost 1 base and J 1 base, leaving 3 bases between the germline ends. In germline, CDR1 is SEHNR, CDR2 FQNEAQ (reference sequence). The CDR3 loop is CASSLGGTDTQYF. CDR3 in DNA: TGTGCCAGCAGCTTAGGAGGCACAGATACGCAGTATTTT.